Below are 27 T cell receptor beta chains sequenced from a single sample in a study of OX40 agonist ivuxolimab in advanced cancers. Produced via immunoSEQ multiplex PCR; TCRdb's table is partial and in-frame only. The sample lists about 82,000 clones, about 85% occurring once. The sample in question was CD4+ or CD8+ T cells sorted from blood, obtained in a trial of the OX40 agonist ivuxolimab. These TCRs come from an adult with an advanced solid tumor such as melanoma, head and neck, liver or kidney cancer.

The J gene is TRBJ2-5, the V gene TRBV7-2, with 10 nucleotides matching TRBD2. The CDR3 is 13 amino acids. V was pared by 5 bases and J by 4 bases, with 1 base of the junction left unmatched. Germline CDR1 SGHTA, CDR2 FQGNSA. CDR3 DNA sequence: TGTGCCAGCAGCCCTAGCGGGGGAGAGACCCAGTACTTC. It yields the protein CASSPSGGETQYF.

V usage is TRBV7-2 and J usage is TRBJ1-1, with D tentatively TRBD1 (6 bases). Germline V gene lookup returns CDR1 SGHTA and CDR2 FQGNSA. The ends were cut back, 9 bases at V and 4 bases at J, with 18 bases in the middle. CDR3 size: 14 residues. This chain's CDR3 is CASNRGQGPTEAFF. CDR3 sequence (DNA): TGTGCCAGTAACCGGGGGCAGGGACCCACTGAAGCTTTCTTT.

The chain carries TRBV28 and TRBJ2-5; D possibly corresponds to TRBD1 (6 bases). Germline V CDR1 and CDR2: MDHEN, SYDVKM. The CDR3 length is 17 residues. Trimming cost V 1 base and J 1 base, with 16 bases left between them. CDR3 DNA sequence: TGTGCCAGCAGTTTATCAGGGGCAGGGGCCCCCCAAGAGACCCAGTACTTC. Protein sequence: CASSLSGAGAPQETQYF.

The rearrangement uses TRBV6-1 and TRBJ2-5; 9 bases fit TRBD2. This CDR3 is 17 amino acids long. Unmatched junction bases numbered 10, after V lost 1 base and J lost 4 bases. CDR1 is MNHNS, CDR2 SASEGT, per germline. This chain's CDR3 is CASSEGSLAGPGETQYF. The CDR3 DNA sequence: TGTGCCAGCAGTGAAGGATCCCTAGCGGGGCCCGGAGAGACCCAGTACTTC.

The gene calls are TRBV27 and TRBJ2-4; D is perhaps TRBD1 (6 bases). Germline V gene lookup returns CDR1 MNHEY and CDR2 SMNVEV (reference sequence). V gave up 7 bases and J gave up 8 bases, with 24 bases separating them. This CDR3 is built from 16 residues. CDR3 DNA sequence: TGTGCCAGCACCTCCGTTTTAGCAGGGGTTAGAGACATTCAGTACTTC. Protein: CASTSVLAGVRDIQYF.

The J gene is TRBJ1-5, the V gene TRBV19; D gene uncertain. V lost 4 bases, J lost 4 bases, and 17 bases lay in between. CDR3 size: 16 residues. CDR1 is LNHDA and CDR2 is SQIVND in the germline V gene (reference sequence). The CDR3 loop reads CASSTLPTSGNQPQHF. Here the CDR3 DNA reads TGTGCCAGTAGTACCCTTCCGACTAGTGGAAATCAGCCCCAGCATTTT.

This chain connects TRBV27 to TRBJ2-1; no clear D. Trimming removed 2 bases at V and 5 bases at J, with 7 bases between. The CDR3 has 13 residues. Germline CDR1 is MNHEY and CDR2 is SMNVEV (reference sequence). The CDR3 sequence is CASSLKPDNEQFF. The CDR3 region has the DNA TGTGCCAGCAGTTTAAAGCCAGACAATGAGCAGTTCTTC.

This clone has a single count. The CDR3 coding sequence is TGTGCCAGTATTCCGCAGGGCTCCTATGGCTACACCTTC. Translated: CASIPQGSYGYTF. V gene TRBV19 combines with J gene TRBJ1-2; D is perhaps TRBD1 (5 bases). The V gene lost 7 bases and the J gene lost 4 bases, with 13 bases spanning the gap. Germline CDR1 is LNHDA and CDR2 is SQIVND (reference sequence). The CDR3 length is 13 residues.

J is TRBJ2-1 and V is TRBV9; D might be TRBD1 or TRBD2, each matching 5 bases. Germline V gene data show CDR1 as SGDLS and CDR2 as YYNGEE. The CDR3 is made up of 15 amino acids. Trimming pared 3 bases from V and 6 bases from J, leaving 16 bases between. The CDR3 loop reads CASSAGPGGSNEQFF. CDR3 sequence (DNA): TGTGCCAGCAGCGCTGGGCCTGGGGGTAGCAATGAGCAGTTCTTC.

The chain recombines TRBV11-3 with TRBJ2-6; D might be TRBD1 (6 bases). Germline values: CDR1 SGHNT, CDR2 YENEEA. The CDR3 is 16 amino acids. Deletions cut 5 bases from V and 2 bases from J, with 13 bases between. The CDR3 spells CASSPQGSTGANVLTF. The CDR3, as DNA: TGTGCCAGCAGCCCCCAGGGGAGTACTGGGGCCAACGTCCTGACTTTC.

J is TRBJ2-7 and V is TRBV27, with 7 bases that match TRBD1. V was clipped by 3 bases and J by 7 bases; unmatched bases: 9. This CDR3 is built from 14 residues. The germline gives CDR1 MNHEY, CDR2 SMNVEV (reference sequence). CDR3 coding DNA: TGTGCCAGCAGTTTCAGGGCAGGGGGAAGAGAGCAGTACTTC. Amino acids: CASSFRAGGREQYF.

Here the CDR3 DNA reads TGTGCCAGCAGCTACCAACTAGCGGGGGGAGCAGAGACCCAGTACTTC. Its translation: CASSYQLAGGAETQYF. J is TRBJ2-5 and V is TRBV7-2; 12 nucleotides align to TRBD2. Trimming removed 4 bases from V and 4 bases from J; junction bases left unmatched: 7. The V gene's germline CDR1 is SGHTA and CDR2 FQGNSA. The CDR3 contains 16 residues.

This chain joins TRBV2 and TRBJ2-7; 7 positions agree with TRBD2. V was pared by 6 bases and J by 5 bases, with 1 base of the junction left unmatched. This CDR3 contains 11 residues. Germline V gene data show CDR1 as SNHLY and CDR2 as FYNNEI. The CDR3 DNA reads TGTGCCAGCAGGGGGGGGGACGAGCAGTACTTC. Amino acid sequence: CASRGGDEQYF.

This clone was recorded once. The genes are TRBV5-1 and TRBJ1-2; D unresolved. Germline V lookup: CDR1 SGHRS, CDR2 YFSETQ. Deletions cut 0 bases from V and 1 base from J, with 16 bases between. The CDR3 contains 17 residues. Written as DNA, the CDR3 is TGCGCCAGCAGCTTGGCTCTCCAGATTAACCATAACTATGGCTACACCTTC. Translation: CASSLALQINHNYGYTF.

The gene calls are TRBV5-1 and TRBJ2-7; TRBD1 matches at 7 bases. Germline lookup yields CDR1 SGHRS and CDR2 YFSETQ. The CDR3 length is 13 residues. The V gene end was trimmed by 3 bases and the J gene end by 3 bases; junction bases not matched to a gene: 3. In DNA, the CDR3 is TGCGCCAGCAGCTGGACAGGTGACTACGAGCAGTACTTC. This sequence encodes CASSWTGDYEQYF.

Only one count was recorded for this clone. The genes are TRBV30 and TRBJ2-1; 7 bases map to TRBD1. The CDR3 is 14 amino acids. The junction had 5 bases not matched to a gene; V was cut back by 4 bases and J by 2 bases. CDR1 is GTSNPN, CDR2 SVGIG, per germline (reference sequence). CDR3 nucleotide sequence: TGTGCCTGGATAAAGGGGGCCCCCTACAATGAGCAGTTCTTC. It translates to CAWIKGAPYNEQFF.

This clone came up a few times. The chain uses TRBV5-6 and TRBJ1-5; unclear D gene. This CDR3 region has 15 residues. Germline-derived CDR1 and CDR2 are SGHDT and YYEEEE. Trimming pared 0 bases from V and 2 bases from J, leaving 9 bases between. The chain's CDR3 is CASSLGGIGNQPQHF. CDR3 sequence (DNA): TGTGCCAGCAGCTTGGGGGGTATAGGCAATCAGCCCCAGCATTTT.

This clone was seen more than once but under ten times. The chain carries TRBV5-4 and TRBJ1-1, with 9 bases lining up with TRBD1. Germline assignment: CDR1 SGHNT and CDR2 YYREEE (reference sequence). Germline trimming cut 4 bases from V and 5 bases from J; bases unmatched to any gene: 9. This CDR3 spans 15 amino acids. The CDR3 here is CASSVGTGKGTEAFF. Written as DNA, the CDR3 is TGTGCCAGCAGCGTGGGGACAGGGAAGGGAACTGAAGCTTTCTTT. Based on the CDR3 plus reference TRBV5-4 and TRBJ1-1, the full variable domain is ETGVTQSPTHLIKTRGQQVTLRCSSQSGHNTVSWYQQALGQGPQFIFQYYREEENGRGNFPPRFSGLQFPNYSSELNVNALELDDSALYLCASSVGTGKGTEAFFGQGTRLTVV.

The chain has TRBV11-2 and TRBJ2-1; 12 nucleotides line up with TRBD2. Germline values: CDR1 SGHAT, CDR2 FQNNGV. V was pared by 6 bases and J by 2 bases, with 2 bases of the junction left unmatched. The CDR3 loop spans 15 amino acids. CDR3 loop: CASRPSGGAYNEQFF. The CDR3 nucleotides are TGTGCCAGCAGACCTAGCGGGGGGGCCTACAATGAGCAGTTCTTC.

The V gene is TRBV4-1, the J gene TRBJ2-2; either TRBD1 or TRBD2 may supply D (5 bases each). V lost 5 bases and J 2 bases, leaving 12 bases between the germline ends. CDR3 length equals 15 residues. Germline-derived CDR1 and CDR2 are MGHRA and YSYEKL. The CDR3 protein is CASSKRDGNTGELFF. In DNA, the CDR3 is TGCGCCAGCAGCAAACGGGACGGTAACACCGGGGAGCTGTTTTTT.

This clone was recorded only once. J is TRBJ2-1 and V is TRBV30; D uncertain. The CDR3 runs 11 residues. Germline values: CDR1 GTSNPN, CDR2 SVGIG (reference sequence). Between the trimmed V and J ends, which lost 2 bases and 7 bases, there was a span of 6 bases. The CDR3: CAWSFANEQFF. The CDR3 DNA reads TGTGCCTGGAGTTTTGCAAATGAGCAGTTCTTC.

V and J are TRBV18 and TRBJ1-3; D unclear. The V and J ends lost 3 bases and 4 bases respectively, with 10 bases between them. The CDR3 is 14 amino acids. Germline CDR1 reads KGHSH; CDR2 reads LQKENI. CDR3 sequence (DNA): TGTGCCAGCTCACCGGGCAGGCTGGGAAACACCATATATTTT. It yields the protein CASSPGRLGNTIYF. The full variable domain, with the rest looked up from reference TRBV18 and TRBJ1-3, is NAGVMQNPRHLVRRRGQEARLRCSPMKGHSHVYWYRQLPEEGLKFMVYLQKENIIDESGMPKERFSAEFPKEGPSILRIQQVVRGDSAAYFCASSPGRLGNTIYFGEGSWLTVV.

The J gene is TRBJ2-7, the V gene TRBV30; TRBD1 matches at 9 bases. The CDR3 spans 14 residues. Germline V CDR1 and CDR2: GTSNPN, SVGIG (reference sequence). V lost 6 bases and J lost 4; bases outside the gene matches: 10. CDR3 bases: TGTGCCTGTGAGGGGACAGGGCGTTTGTACGAGCAGTACTTC. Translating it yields CACEGTGRLYEQYF.

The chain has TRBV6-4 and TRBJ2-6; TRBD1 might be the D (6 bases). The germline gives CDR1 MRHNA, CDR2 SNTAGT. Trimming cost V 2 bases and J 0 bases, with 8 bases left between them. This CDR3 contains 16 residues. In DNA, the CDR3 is TGTGCCAGCAGTGACCAAGGGGGCTCTGGGGCCAACGTCCTGACTTTC. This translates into CASSDQGGSGANVLTF.

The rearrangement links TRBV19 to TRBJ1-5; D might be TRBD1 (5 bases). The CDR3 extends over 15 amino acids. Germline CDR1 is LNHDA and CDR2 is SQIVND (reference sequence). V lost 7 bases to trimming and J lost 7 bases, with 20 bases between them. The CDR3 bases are TGTGCCAGTACGCCTTCCGGGGGGTTCGGCCAGCCCCAGCATTTT. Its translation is CASTPSGGFGQPQHF.

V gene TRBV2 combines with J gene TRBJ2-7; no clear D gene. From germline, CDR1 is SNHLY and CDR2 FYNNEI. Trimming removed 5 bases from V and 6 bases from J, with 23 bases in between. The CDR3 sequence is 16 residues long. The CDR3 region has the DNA TGTGCCAGCAGTTCCCCTTGGGGTGGGCCCTCCGGCGAGCAGTACTTC. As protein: CASSSPWGGPSGEQYF. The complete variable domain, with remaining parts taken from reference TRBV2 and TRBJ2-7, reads EPEVTQTPSHQVTQMGQEVILRCVPISNHLYFYWYRQILGQKVEFLVSFYNNEISEKSEIFDDQFSVERPDGSNFTLKIRSTKLEDSAMYFCASSSPWGGPSGEQYFGPGTRLTVT.

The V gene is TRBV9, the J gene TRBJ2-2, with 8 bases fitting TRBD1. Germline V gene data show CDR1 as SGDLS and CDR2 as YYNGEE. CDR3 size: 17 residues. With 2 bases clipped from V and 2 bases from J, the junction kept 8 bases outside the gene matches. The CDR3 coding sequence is TGTGCCAGCAGCGTCTTGGGACAGGTCACCAACACCGGGGAGCTGTTTTTT. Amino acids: CASSVLGQVTNTGELFF.